This record looks at one T cell receptor (beta chain) sequence and its context. Its specificity is unknown. Assayed TCR templates numbered about 10^5 for each sample. Clones were sequenced by immunoSEQ multiplex PCR, and TCRdb holds only the in-frame ones, with some missing. The top ten hold around 0.75% of the sample, which has over 100,000 clones, around 92% seen once. The data are from a study of siplizumab effects on memory and regulatory T cells. Study-wide results and limits: A major contribution to the alloresponse seemed to be made by naive T cells, which seemed more diverse than memory cells. The majority of clones, roughly 75-97% of proliferating CD4+ or CD8+ clones, lacked an assignable naive or memory phenotype.

CDR3 length: 12 amino acids. The V end was cut by 0 bases, the J end by 12 bases, with 13 bases between. Germline V gene lookup returns CDR1 SGHRS and CDR2 YFSETQ. V is TRBV5-1 and J is TRBJ2-7; D is unclear. Input material: Tregs sorted from blood. The receptor was isolated from a human donor in good health. This CDR3 reads CASSLERTALYF. The CDR3 DNA reads TGCGCCAGCAGCTTGGAACGGACCGCTCTGTACTTC.